This TCR beta chain was captured by sequencing in a study of vaccination and CD4 T cells after COVID-19. Study as a whole: Participants got two doses of BNT162b2 or mRNA-1273 vaccine. The authors exposed cells to overlapping spike peptides derived from SARS-CoV-2, HCoV-NL63, HCoV-OC43 and HCoV-229E.

Specified treatment: roughly nine-day PBMC culture with coronavirus spike peptide pools or control peptides (ViraFEST assay). Expanded clonotypes were found by TCR sequencing after peptide-pool stimulation (ViraFEST). March to December 2020 was the span of positive PCR dates, which predated US Alpha, Beta and Delta variants. On this clonotype itself: Its target is not known.

J was trimmed by 3 bases and V by 6 bases; bases with no gene match: 3. The CDR3 runs to 14 residues. CDR1 and CDR2 from the germline V gene are MDHEN and SYDVKM. Sequencing of cultured CD4+ T cell DNA used the Oncomine TCR Beta short-read assay. TCRdb analysed the PCR reads with MiXCR anew, one entry per CDR3 protein. The table lists about 20,000 distinct CDR3 sequences, roughly 40% of them singletons. The clonotype comes from a human donor who had recovered from COVID-19. This specimen consisted of CD4+ T cells from blood, cultured in vitro, obtained before SARS-CoV-2 vaccination. J is TRBJ2-1 and V is TRBV28; 9 bases fit TRBD2. CDR3 nucleotides: TGTGCCAGCAGGGCTAGCGGGAACTACAATGAGCAGTTCTTC. Protein product: CASRASGNYNEQFF.